The clone carrying this T cell receptor beta chain has only a few counts. V dropped 2 bases and J dropped 1; count of bases not matched to a gene: 4. The germline CDR1 and CDR2 sequences are MNHEY and SVGAGI. The CDR3 totals 15 residues. Each CDR3 protein gets one entry after TCRdb re-called the 5' RACE reads with MiXCR. The data hold approximately 630,000 distinct CDR3 sequences, with roughly 6.6% observed a single time. These data originate in a study of identical twins. These sequences were also reported in another study, on yellow fever vaccine responses in identical twins.

Sequenced input: PBMCs. The chain uses TRBV6-5 and TRBJ2-5; TRBD2 agrees at 7 bases. This clonotype originated in a woman aged 18-29 years in good health. The CDR3 DNA reads TGTGCCAGCAGTTACCCACGCGGGGGCCAAGAGACCCAGTACTTC. Its translation is CASSYPRGGQETQYF.